This entry lists 15 T cell receptor beta chains sequenced from one sample in a study of cytomegalovirus exposure and HLA in healthy donors. Vbeta (60) and Jbeta (13) primers were used in the PCR. This table comes from immunoSEQ multiplex PCR, and its TCRdb copy is limited to in-frame clones, with some not included. This repertoire shows roughly 200,000 clones, around 80% found once; its top ten account for nearly 4.5%. The source material was PBMCs. The receptors originated from a woman aged 25 to 39 in good health and CMV-seropositive.

This clone was detected only once. The chain joins TRBV11-2 to TRBJ1-2, with TRBD1 matching over 7 bases. The germline V gene has CDR1 SGHAT and CDR2 FQNNGV. The CDR3 is made up of 15 amino acids. The trim removed 1 base at V and 3 bases at J, leaving 5 bases unmatched. The CDR3 sequence is CASSLAEGAYYGYTF. In nucleotides, the CDR3 is TGTGCCAGCAGCTTAGCGGAGGGGGCATACTATGGCTACACCTTC.

The chain has TRBV7-2 and TRBJ2-7; 10 bases line up with TRBD2. This CDR3 region has 15 residues. Germline CDR1 is SGHTA and CDR2 is FQGNSA. The ends lost 2 bases at V and 0 bases at J; junction bases unmatched: 1. The CDR3 loop reads CASSLTSGASYEQYF. The CDR3 DNA reads TGTGCCAGCAGCTTAACTAGCGGGGCCTCCTACGAGCAGTACTTC.

This clone was counted between two and nine times. The CDR3 coding sequence is TGCGCCAGCAGCTTGGTCACGGGGGGTCCGAGGACCGGGGAGCTGTTTTTT. Encoded protein: CASSLVTGGPRTGELFF. The rearrangement links TRBV5-1 to TRBJ2-2; TRBD2 agrees at 7 bases. Looked up from germline, CDR1 is SGHRS and CDR2 is YFSETQ. CDR3 length: 17 amino acids. The ends lost 0 bases at V and 5 bases at J; junction bases unmatched: 10. Filled out from reference TRBV5-1 and TRBJ2-2, the complete variable domain reads KAGVTQTPRYLIKTRGQQVTLSCSPISGHRSVSWYQQTPGQGLQFLFEYFSETQRNKGNFPGRFSGRQFSNSRSEMNVSTLELGDSALYLCASSLVTGGPRTGELFFGEGSRLTVL.

The chain carries TRBV11-2 and TRBJ2-7; D perhaps matches TRBD1 (6 bases). Trimming stripped 0 bases from V and 0 bases from J, with 15 bases between. CDR1 and CDR2 (germline): SGHAT, FQNNGV. The CDR3 is 17 residues long. Here the CDR3 DNA reads TGTGCCAGCAGCTTAGAGAGATTCGGGACATTCTCCTACGAGCAGTACTTC. This gives the protein CASSLERFGTFSYEQYF.

This clone has just a few counts. The chain recombines TRBV27 with TRBJ2-3; possibly TRBD2 for D (6 bases). The CDR3 contains 14 residues. CDR1 and CDR2 (germline): MNHEY, SMNVEV (reference sequence). V lost 6 bases and J lost 6, with 16 bases in between. CDR3 protein: CASSLVFGGDTQYF. The CDR3 nucleotides are TGTGCCAGCAGCCTCGTGTTTGGGGGGGATACGCAGTATTTT.

The chain has TRBV7-2 and TRBJ2-7; TRBD2 is a possible D gene (5 bases). With 5 bases removed from V and 2 bases from J, the gap between germline ends came to 16 bases. This CDR3 spans 15 amino acids. Germline lookup yields CDR1 SGHTA and CDR2 FQGNSA. The CDR3 DNA reads TGTGCCAGCAGCCCCGGAGGTGGGAGAGCCTACGAGCAGTACTTC. Its translation: CASSPGGGRAYEQYF.

V gene TRBV12-5 combines with J gene TRBJ1-2, with 9 nucleotides matching TRBD1. The V gene end was trimmed by 6 bases and the J gene end by 8 bases; junction bases not matched to a gene: 28. Germline V gives CDR1 LGHNT, CDR2 FRNRAP. The CDR3 is made up of 20 amino acids. CDR3 protein: CASGRVVGQGRSKFLGGYTF. DNA of the CDR3: TGTGCTAGTGGCCGAGTTGTGGGACAGGGTCGGTCAAAATTTCTGGGCGGCTACACCTTC.

The CDR3 DNA is TGTGCCAGCAGTTTTGCTAGCGGGGGGGGAACTTACAATGAGCAGTTCTTC. It encodes CASSFASGGGTYNEQFF. The V call is TRBV27, the J call TRBJ2-1; TRBD2 matches at 12 bases. The V gene's germline CDR1 is MNHEY and CDR2 SMNVEV (reference sequence). This CDR3 is built from 17 residues. Germline trimming cut 3 bases from V and 4 bases from J; bases unmatched to any gene: 7.

This clone was seen more than once but under ten times. The CDR3 region has the DNA TGTGCCAGCAGCGACGGACGACTAGTTGGCGAGCAGTACTTC. Its protein product is CASSDGRLVGEQYF. The chain combines TRBV9 with TRBJ2-7; perhaps TRBD2 as D (6 bases). The length of the CDR3 is 14 residues. V was trimmed by 3 bases and J by 6 bases, leaving 16 bases between them. Germline V gene data show CDR1 as SGDLS and CDR2 as YYNGEE.

J is TRBJ1-5 and V is TRBV7-8, with 7 bases lining up with TRBD1. The CDR3 has 14 residues. V shed 5 bases and J 4 bases; nucleotides not matched to a gene: 5. Germline V gene sequence: CDR1 SGHVS, CDR2 FQNEAQ. Here the CDR3 DNA reads TGTGCCAGCAGCCCGGACAGGAGGAATCAGCCCCAGCATTTT. Translation gives CASSPDRRNQPQHF.

V and J are TRBV5-1 and TRBJ2-7; a possible D gene is TRBD1 (6 bases). Trimming stripped 4 bases from V and 4 bases from J, with 18 bases between. This CDR3 has 15 amino acids. CDR1 is SGHRS, CDR2 YFSETQ, per germline. This CDR3 reads CASSRGQGNLYEQYF. The CDR3, as DNA: TGCGCCAGCAGCCGAGGCCAGGGGAATTTGTACGAGCAGTACTTC. The complete variable domain, with remaining parts taken from reference TRBV5-1 and TRBJ2-7, reads KAGVTQTPRYLIKTRGQQVTLSCSPISGHRSVSWYQQTPGQGLQFLFEYFSETQRNKGNFPGRFSGRQFSNSRSEMNVSTLELGDSALYLCASSRGQGNLYEQYFGPGTRLTVT.

The J gene is TRBJ2-7, the V gene TRBV7-7, with D maybe TRBD2 (6 bases). The CDR3 runs to 16 residues. The V gene lost 5 bases and the J gene lost 0 bases, with 17 bases spanning the gap. CDR1 SSHAT and CDR2 FNYEAQ come from the germline V gene (reference sequence). CDR3 amino acids: CASSPGTSPASYEQYF. The CDR3 coding sequence is TGTGCCAGCAGCCCTGGGACTTCCCCCGCCTCCTACGAGCAGTACTTC.

V gene TRBV27 combines with J gene TRBJ1-4; possibly TRBD1 for D (5 bases). The germline V and J ends were trimmed by 6 bases and 7 bases, with 30 bases remaining between them. The CDR3 sequence is 19 residues long. Germline-derived CDR1 and CDR2 are MNHEY and SMNVEV (reference sequence). The CDR3 DNA is TGTGCCAGCAGCTTGCAAGTAGAGACATCCGACCCAAGGGGTGAAAAACTGTTTTTT. Translated, it gives CASSLQVETSDPRGEKLFF.

This clone showed up just once. The chain recombines TRBV18 with TRBJ1-2; maybe TRBD1 (5 bases). The germline CDR1 and CDR2 sequences are KGHSH and LQKENI. This CDR3 contains 16 residues. Trimming removed 3 bases from V and 2 bases from J, with 16 bases in between. CDR3: CASSPALAGGNYGYTF. The DNA for the CDR3 is TGTGCCAGCTCACCCGCGCTCGCGGGGGGGAACTATGGCTACACCTTC.

The gene calls are TRBV6-1 and TRBJ1-2; no definite D call. This CDR3 comprises 12 residues. Germline values: CDR1 MNHNS, CDR2 SASEGT. V was clipped by 2 bases and J by 6 bases, with 7 bases between them. In DNA form, the CDR3 reads TGTGCCAGCAGTGAAACGGGGAATGGCTACACCTTC. It encodes CASSETGNGYTF.